The 31 T cell receptor beta chains below all came from one sample that was sequenced in a study of technical replicates of blood from a few donors. Profiling relied on immunoSEQ multiplex PCR, and the TCRdb table lists in-frame clones only, not all of them. The sample records tens of thousands of clones, under 95% being singletons. Sequencing was done on a sample of T cells isolated from PBMCs. These TCRs come from a human donor in good health.

The chain is built from TRBV10-3 and TRBJ2-7, with 8 bases lining up with TRBD1. The CDR3 extends over 14 amino acids. Germline V gives CDR1 ENHRY, CDR2 SYGVKD. With V trimmed by 4 bases and J by 4 bases, 6 bases remained unmatched. The CDR3 DNA reads as TGTGCCATCAGTGGAGGACAGGGATCATACGAGCAGTACTTC. Translation gives CAISGGQGSYEQYF.

The chain combines TRBV6-5 with TRBJ2-7; TRBD2 might be the D (6 bases). This CDR3 spans 13 amino acids. V lost 6 bases, J lost 5 bases, and 14 bases lay in between. Germline V gives CDR1 MNHEY, CDR2 SVGAGI. DNA for the CDR3: TGTGCCAGCAGGAACGGGGGTCTCCACGAGCAGTACTTC. Amino acids: CASRNGGLHEQYF.

The V gene is TRBV6-5, the J gene TRBJ2-1; D is perhaps TRBD1 (5 bases). From germline, CDR1 is MNHEY and CDR2 SVGAGI. The CDR3 is 14 residues long. V lost 2 bases and J lost 7, with 12 bases in between. The CDR3 nucleotides read TGTGCCAGCAGTTACAACAGGATCTTAAATGAGCAGTTCTTC. Its translation: CASSYNRILNEQFF.

The V and J genes are TRBV15 and TRBJ1-2; D is ambiguous. The CDR3 runs 16 residues. Trimming took 5 bases from V and 0 from J, leaving 16 bases between them. The V gene's germline CDR1 is LNHNV and CDR2 YYDKDF (reference sequence). The DNA for the CDR3 is TGTGCCACCAGCGGACCTGCTCGGGGTACTAACTATGGCTACACCTTC. Its translation: CATSGPARGTNYGYTF.

In its sample, this clone was seen once. The rearrangement links TRBV18 to TRBJ1-1; possibly TRBD1 for D (5 bases). This CDR3 is built from 16 residues. Germline V gene lookup returns CDR1 KGHSH and CDR2 LQKENI. The V end was cut by 2 bases, the J end by 0 bases, with 13 bases between. The CDR3: CASSPAGPNMNTEAFF. In nucleotides, the CDR3 is TGTGCCAGCTCACCAGCGGGGCCCAATATGAACACTGAAGCTTTCTTT.

V usage is TRBV6-6 and J usage is TRBJ1-5, with 12 bases aligning to TRBD1. There are 16 residues in the CDR3. Germline lookup yields CDR1 MNHNY and CDR2 SVGAGI (reference sequence). After removal of 5 bases from V and 5 bases from J, the junction contained 7 bases not matched to a gene. CDR3 bases: TGTGCCAGCAGTCCATCAGGGACAGGGGGCGATCAGCCCCAGCATTTT. Residues: CASSPSGTGGDQPQHF.

The V and J genes are TRBV4-1 and TRBJ1-5, with D possibly being TRBD1 (6 bases). The CDR3 is 14 residues long. The V gene's germline CDR1 is MGHRA and CDR2 YSYEKL. The V gene lost 1 base and the J gene lost 7 bases, with 11 bases spanning the gap. For the CDR3, the DNA is TGCGCCAGCAGCCAAGGGTTACAGGGCCAGCCCCAGCATTTT. This gives the protein CASSQGLQGQPQHF.

V is TRBV2 and J is TRBJ2-7; the match to TRBD2 covers 7 bases. CDR3 length: 13 amino acids. Germline CDR1 is SNHLY and CDR2 is FYNNEI. Trimming took 11 bases from V and 6 from J; bases not matched to a gene: 13. CDR3 in DNA: TGTGCCTCGAGAGCGGGAACCTACCCCGAGCAGTACTTC. Translated: CASRAGTYPEQYF.

The chain recombines TRBV6-5 with TRBJ2-6, with TRBD2 as a possible D gene (5 bases). This CDR3 has 14 amino acids. The V gene's germline CDR1 is MNHEY and CDR2 SVGAGI. V shed 7 bases and J shed 4 bases, with 11 bases lying between them. The CDR3 is CASMRAAGANVLTF. The CDR3 DNA follows: TGTGCCAGCATGCGGGCCGCAGGGGCCAACGTCCTGACTTTC.

This rearrangement joins TRBV4-1 to TRBJ1-1, with a tentative D call TRBD1 (5 bases). V lost 5 bases, J lost 3 bases, and 16 bases lay in between. The CDR3 totals 15 residues. Germline V gives CDR1 MGHRA, CDR2 YSYEKL. The CDR3 spells CASSLTDRGDTEAFF. CDR3 bases: TGCGCCAGCAGCTTAACCGACCGGGGGGACACTGAAGCTTTCTTT.

The chain links TRBV4-2 to TRBJ2-7; 10 bases align to TRBD1. The CDR3 totals 16 residues. Germline V gene sequence: CDR1 LGHNA, CDR2 YNFKEQ. Trimming took 0 bases from V and 8 from J; bases not matched to a gene: 10. The CDR3 sequence: CASSQDWAGQGGKQYF. The CDR3 region has the DNA TGTGCCAGCAGCCAAGATTGGGCAGGACAGGGGGGTAAGCAGTACTTC.

V gene TRBV6-1 combines with J gene TRBJ1-1, with D uncertain. This CDR3 has 14 amino acids. Germline assignment: CDR1 MNHNS and CDR2 SASEGT. The V end lost 7 bases, the J end lost 6 bases, and 18 bases lay between the germline ends. DNA of the CDR3: TGTGCCAGCACCCCCTTCCTAGAGGTCCCTGAAGCTTTCTTT. Encoded protein: CASTPFLEVPEAFF.

This chain connects TRBV30 to TRBJ2-5; D may be TRBD1 (5 bases). CDR1 and CDR2 from the germline V gene are GTSNPN and SVGIG (reference sequence). The length of the CDR3 is 16 residues. V lost 2 bases and J lost 1, with 17 bases in between. The CDR3: CAWSSFGHSPQETQYF. The CDR3 DNA follows: TGTGCCTGGAGTTCATTTGGACACTCACCCCAAGAGACCCAGTACTTC.

This chain connects TRBV7-9 to TRBJ1-2, with D possibly being TRBD1 (6 bases). Germline CDR1 reads SEHNR; CDR2 reads FQNEAQ (reference sequence). V lost 6 bases and J lost 8, with 13 bases in between. The CDR3 contains 12 residues. The CDR3 spells CASSRGNGGYTF. The CDR3 region has the DNA TGTGCCAGCAGTAGGGGGAATGGCGGCTACACCTTC.

In DNA, the CDR3 is TGCGCCAGCAGTGCAAGCGGGAGGGCCAGCAACGACAAGCAGTATTTT. Protein product: CASSASGRASNDKQYF. V gene TRBV5-1 combines with J gene TRBJ2-3, with 10 bases aligning to TRBD2. Germline loops: CDR1 SGHRS, CDR2 YFSETQ. CDR3 length equals 16 residues. V lost 5 bases to trimming and J lost 11 bases; unmatched junction nucleotides: 17. The complete variable domain, with remaining parts taken from reference TRBV5-1 and TRBJ2-3, reads KAGVTQTPRYLIKTRGQQVTLSCSPISGHRSVSWYQQTPGQGLQFLFEYFSETQRNKGNFPGRFSGRQFSNSRSEMNVSTLELGDSALYLCASSASGRASNDKQYFGPGTRLTVL.

The chain couples TRBV2 to TRBJ1-2; 8 positions agree with TRBD1. The CDR3 extends over 17 amino acids. The germline V gene has CDR1 SNHLY and CDR2 FYNNEI. J was trimmed by 0 bases and V by 4 bases; bases with no gene match: 10. This CDR3 is CASSAPRDRRSNYGYTF. The DNA for the CDR3 is TGTGCCAGCAGTGCCCCCCGGGACAGGAGGTCTAACTATGGCTACACCTTC.

The V call is TRBV6-1, the J call TRBJ1-5; 8 bases align to TRBD1. This CDR3 is 15 amino acids long. Germline trimming cut 7 bases from V and 4 bases from J; bases unmatched to any gene: 9. Germline lookup yields CDR1 MNHNS and CDR2 SASEGT. The CDR3 nucleotides read TGTGCCAGCACCGAAAGGACAGGGCCTAATCAGCCCCAGCATTTT. It codes for CASTERTGPNQPQHF.

The V call is TRBV4-1, the J call TRBJ1-3; TRBD1 agrees at 7 bases. V shed 4 bases, J shed 0 bases, and the junction held 9 bases outside the gene matches. In germline, CDR1 is MGHRA, CDR2 YSYEKL. The CDR3 is made up of 17 amino acids. In DNA, the CDR3 is TGCGCCAGCAGCCCAGGAAACAGGGGTGACTCTGGAAACACCATATATTTT. Translated, it gives CASSPGNRGDSGNTIYF.

The chain has TRBV10-3 and TRBJ2-1, with D tentatively TRBD2 (6 bases). CDR1 ENHRY and CDR2 SYGVKD come from the germline V gene. CDR3 length equals 12 residues. V was cut by 11 bases and J by 9 bases, with 17 bases left in between. CDR3 region: CALGRGHGEQFF. For the CDR3, the DNA is TGTGCCCTGGGGCGGGGCCACGGTGAGCAGTTCTTC.

V usage is TRBV5-6 and J usage is TRBJ2-3; TRBD2 might be the D (6 bases). Germline CDR1 and CDR2: SGHDT and YYEEEE. The CDR3 sequence is 14 residues long. V was shortened by 4 bases and J by 0 bases, with 9 bases between the two germline ends. CDR3 sequence reads: CASSGRPSTDTQYF. The CDR3 DNA reads as TGTGCCAGCAGCGGGAGGCCAAGCACAGATACGCAGTATTTT.

CDR3 region: CASSPSTSNYGYTF. In DNA form, the CDR3 reads TGTGCCAGCAGCCCCTCCACTTCTAACTATGGCTACACCTTC. The chain couples TRBV5-5 to TRBJ1-2; D not resolved. Trimming cost V 4 bases and J 0 bases, with 10 bases left between them. Germline V gene sequence: CDR1 SGHKS, CDR2 YYEKEE (reference sequence). This CDR3 region has 14 residues.

This chain uses TRBV28 with TRBJ2-2; TRBD2 might be the D (6 bases). CDR1 MDHEN and CDR2 SYDVKM come from the germline V gene. The CDR3 totals 14 residues. V shed 6 bases and J shed 7 bases, with 15 bases lying between them. CDR3 residues: CASSRDWSDGELFF. The CDR3 DNA follows: TGTGCCAGCAGCAGGGACTGGTCGGACGGGGAGCTGTTTTTT.

The chain links TRBV5-1 to TRBJ1-1; TRBD1 aligns across 9 bases. V dropped 3 bases and J dropped 7; count of bases not matched to a gene: 4. Per the germline V gene, CDR1 is SGHRS and CDR2 is YFSETQ. This CDR3 is built from 13 residues. The CDR3 sequence is CASSSRTGVEAFF. DNA for the CDR3: TGCGCCAGCAGCTCCCGGACAGGGGTTGAAGCTTTCTTT.

The chain couples TRBV7-9 to TRBJ2-1, with TRBD2 identical over 9 bases. Germline V lookup: CDR1 SEHNR, CDR2 FQNEAQ (reference sequence). The CDR3 has 15 residues. Trimming took 4 bases from V and 7 from J; bases not matched to a gene: 8. The CDR3 nucleotides read TGTGCCAGCAGCTATGTGGCGGGAGGGTCTAATGAGCAGTTCTTC. This codes for CASSYVAGGSNEQFF.

With regard to this clone: The junction does not match germline at one end; this may be a read error. The chain carries TRBV20-1 and TRBJ2-7; D remains unclear. Germline loops: CDR1 DFQATT, CDR2 SNEGSKA (reference sequence). This CDR3 has 11 residues. CDR3 residues: CSAKARLTGFF. In DNA, the CDR3 is TGCAGTGCCAAGGCACGACTTACCGGTTTCTTC.

The genes are TRBV5-4 and TRBJ2-7, with a tentative D call TRBD2 (6 bases). In germline, CDR1 is SGHNT, CDR2 YYREEE (reference sequence). This CDR3 comprises 16 residues. V was cut by 3 bases and J by 0 bases, with 16 bases left in between. In nucleotides, the CDR3 is TGTGCCAGCAGCTCAGCAGCGGGCTCCCGCTCCTACGAGCAGTACTTC. Protein product: CASSSAAGSRSYEQYF.

CDR3 loop: CAWSGTGDQPQHF. Here the CDR3 DNA reads TGTGCCTGGAGCGGGACAGGGGATCAGCCCCAGCATTTT. This chain joins TRBV30 and TRBJ1-5; 10 nucleotides line up with TRBD1. Per the germline V gene, CDR1 is GTSNPN and CDR2 is SVGIG (reference sequence). The ends lost 3 bases at V and 5 bases at J; junction bases unmatched: 1. The CDR3 is 13 amino acids.

The chain combines TRBV5-4 with TRBJ2-7, with 13 bases identical to TRBD2. The junction had 5 bases not matched to a gene; V was cut back by 4 bases and J by 4 bases. The germline V gene has CDR1 SGHNT and CDR2 YYREEE (reference sequence). This CDR3 contains 15 residues. This chain's CDR3 is CASSLGLAGEYEQYF. The CDR3 bases are TGTGCCAGCAGCCTCGGACTAGCGGGGGAATACGAGCAGTACTTC. The full variable domain, with the rest looked up from reference TRBV5-4 and TRBJ2-7, is ETGVTQSPTHLIKTRGQQVTLRCSSQSGHNTVSWYQQALGQGPQFIFQYYREEENGRGNFPPRFSGLQFPNYSSELNVNALELDDSALYLCASSLGLAGEYEQYFGPGTRLTVT.

J is TRBJ1-2 and V is TRBV6-1; the D gene is possibly TRBD1 (5 bases). CDR1 is MNHNS, CDR2 SASEGT, per germline. Trimming removed 2 bases from V and 8 bases from J, with 18 bases in between. CDR3 length: 15 amino acids. CDR3 sequence (DNA): TGTGCCAGCAGTGAAACTGTCGCGGGGGAACGGGGCTACACCTTC. Protein: CASSETVAGERGYTF.

The chain couples TRBV27 to TRBJ1-5, with 9 bases identical to TRBD1. Germline CDR1 and CDR2: MNHEY and SMNVEV (reference sequence). The V gene end was trimmed by 1 base and the J gene end by 6 bases; junction bases not matched to a gene: 16. This CDR3 has 19 amino acids. The chain's CDR3 is CASSLYSPLQGARSQPQHF. CDR3 DNA sequence: TGTGCCAGCAGTTTATATAGCCCCTTACAGGGGGCGCGGAGTCAGCCCCAGCATTTT.

V is TRBV5-4 and J is TRBJ1-1; tentative D call: TRBD1 (6 bases). V dropped 3 bases and J dropped 8 bases, with 20 bases sitting between them. CDR1 and CDR2 (germline): SGHNT, YYREEE (reference sequence). The CDR3 has 15 amino acids. The CDR3 DNA reads TGTGCCAGCAGCTCACCGGGACAAATCGGAATGGAAGCTTTCTTT. Protein: CASSSPGQIGMEAFF.